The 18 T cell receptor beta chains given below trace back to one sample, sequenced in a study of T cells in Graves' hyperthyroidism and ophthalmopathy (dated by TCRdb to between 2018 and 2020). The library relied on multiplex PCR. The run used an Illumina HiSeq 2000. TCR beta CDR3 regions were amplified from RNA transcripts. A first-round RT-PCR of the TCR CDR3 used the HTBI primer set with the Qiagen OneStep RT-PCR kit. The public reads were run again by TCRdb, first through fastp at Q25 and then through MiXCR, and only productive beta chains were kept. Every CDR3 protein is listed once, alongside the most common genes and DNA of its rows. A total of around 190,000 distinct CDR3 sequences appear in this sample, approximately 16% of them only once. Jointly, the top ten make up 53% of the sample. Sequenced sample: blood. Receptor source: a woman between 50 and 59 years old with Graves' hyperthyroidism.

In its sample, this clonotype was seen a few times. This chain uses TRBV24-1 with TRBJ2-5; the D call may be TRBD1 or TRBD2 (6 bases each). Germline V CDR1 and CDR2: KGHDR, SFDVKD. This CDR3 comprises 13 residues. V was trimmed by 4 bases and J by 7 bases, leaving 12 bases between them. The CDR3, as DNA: TGTGCCACCAGTGAACGGGGGCTGGGGACCCAGTACTTC. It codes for CATSERGLGTQYF.

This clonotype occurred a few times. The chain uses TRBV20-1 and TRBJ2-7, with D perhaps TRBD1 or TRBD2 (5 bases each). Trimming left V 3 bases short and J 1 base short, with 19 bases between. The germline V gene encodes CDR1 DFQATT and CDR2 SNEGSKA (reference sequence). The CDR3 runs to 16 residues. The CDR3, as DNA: TGCAGTGCTAGTGCTCAGGCGGGTTGGGGGTCCTACGAGCAGTACTTC. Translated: CSASAQAGWGSYEQYF.

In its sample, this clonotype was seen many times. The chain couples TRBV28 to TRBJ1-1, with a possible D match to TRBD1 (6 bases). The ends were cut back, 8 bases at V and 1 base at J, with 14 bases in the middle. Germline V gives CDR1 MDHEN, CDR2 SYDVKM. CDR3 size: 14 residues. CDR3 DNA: TGTGCCAGCCTTGGGGGCACGAGGAACACTGAAGCTTTCTTT. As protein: CASLGGTRNTEAFF.

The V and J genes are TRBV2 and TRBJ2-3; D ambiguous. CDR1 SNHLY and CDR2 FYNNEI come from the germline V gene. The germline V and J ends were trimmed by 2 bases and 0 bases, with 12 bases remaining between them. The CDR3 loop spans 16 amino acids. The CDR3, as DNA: TGTGCCAGCAGTGAATCGGGCAATCCTAGCACAGATACGCAGTATTTT. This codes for CASSESGNPSTDTQYF. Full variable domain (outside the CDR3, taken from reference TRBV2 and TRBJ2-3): EPEVTQTPSHQVTQMGQEVILRCVPISNHLYFYWYRQILGQKVEFLVSFYNNEISEKSEIFDDQFSVERPDGSNFTLKIRSTKLEDSAMYFCASSESGNPSTDTQYFGPGTRLTVL.

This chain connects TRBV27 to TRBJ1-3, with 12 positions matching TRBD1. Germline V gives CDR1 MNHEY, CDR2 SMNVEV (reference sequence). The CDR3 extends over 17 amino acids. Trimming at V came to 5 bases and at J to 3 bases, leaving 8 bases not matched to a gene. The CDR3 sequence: CASSEAGTGGGGNTIYF. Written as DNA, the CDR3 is TGTGCCAGCAGTGAAGCCGGGACAGGGGGCGGTGGAAACACCATATATTTT.

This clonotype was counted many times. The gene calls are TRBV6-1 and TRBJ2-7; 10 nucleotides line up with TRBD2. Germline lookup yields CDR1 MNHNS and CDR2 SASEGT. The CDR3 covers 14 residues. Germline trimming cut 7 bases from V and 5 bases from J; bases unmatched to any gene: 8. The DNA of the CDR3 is TGTGCCAGCATCCTAGCGGGAGCCAGGCACGAGCAGTACTTC. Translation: CASILAGARHEQYF.

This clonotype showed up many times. CDR3 in amino acids: CSARSSGLVEQYF. The CDR3 DNA reads TGCAGTGCTAGAAGTAGCGGCCTCGTCGAGCAGTACTTC. V is TRBV20-1 and J is TRBJ2-7; tentatively, D is TRBD2 (6 bases). This CDR3 has 13 amino acids. V lost 2 bases and J 6 bases, leaving 14 bases between the germline ends. CDR1 is DFQATT and CDR2 is SNEGSKA in the germline V gene (reference sequence).

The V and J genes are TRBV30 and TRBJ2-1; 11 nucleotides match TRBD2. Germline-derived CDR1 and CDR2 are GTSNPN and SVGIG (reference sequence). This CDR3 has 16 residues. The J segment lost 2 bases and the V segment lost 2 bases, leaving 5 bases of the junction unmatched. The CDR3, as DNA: TGTGCCTGGAGTCCTAGCGGGAGGAGTCCCTACAATGAGCAGTTCTTC. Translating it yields CAWSPSGRSPYNEQFF.

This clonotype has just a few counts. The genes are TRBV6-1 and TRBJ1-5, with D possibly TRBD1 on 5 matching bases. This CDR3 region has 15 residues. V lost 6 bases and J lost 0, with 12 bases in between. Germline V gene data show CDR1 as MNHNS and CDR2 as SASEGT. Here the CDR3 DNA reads TGTGCCAGCAGCCTTTACAGGTTTAGCAATCAGCCCCAGCATTTT. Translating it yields CASSLYRFSNQPQHF.

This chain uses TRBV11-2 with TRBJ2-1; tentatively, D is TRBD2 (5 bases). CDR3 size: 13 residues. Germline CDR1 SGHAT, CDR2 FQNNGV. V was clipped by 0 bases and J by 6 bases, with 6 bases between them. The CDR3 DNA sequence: TGTGCCAGCAGCTTAGACCGGGGCAATGAGCAGTTCTTC. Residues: CASSLDRGNEQFF.

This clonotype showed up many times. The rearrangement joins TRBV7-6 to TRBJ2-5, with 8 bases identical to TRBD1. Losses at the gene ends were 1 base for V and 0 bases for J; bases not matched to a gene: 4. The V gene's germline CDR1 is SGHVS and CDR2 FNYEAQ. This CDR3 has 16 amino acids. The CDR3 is CASSLDYRGYQETQYF. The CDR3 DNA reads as TGTGCCAGCAGCTTAGATTACAGGGGGTACCAAGAGACCCAGTACTTC.

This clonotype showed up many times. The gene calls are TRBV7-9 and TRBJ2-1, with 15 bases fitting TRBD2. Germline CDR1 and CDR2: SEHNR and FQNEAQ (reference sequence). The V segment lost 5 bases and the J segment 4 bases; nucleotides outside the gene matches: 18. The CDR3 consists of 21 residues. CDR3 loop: CASSGRQGTSGGSIWYNEQFF. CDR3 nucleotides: TGTGCCAGCAGCGGACGACAGGGGACTAGCGGGGGGTCTATTTGGTACAATGAGCAGTTCTTC.

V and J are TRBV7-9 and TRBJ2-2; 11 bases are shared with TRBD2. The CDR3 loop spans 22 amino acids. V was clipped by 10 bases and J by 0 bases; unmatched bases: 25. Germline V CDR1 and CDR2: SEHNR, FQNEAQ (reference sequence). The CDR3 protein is CATYRGLFGTSGRDTNTGELFF. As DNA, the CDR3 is TGTGCCACGTACAGGGGGCTATTCGGGACTAGCGGAAGAGATACGAACACCGGGGAGCTGTTTTTT.

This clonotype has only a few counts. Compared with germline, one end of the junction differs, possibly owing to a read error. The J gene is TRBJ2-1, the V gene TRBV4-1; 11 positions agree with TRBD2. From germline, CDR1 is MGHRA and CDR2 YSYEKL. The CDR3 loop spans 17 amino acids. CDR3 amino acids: CACSQFSGRAGYNEQFF. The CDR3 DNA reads TGCGCCTGCAGCCAGTTTAGCGGGAGGGCCGGTTACAATGAGCAGTTCTTC.

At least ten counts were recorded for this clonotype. CDR3 in DNA: TGCAGTGCGGCAAGGGGACAGGCTTACGAGCAGTACTTC. The encoded protein is CSAARGQAYEQYF. The V call is TRBV20-1, the J call TRBJ2-7; TRBD1 matches 8 bases. The germline gives CDR1 DFQATT, CDR2 SNEGSKA (reference sequence). V shed 6 bases and J 4 bases; nucleotides not matched to a gene: 8. This CDR3 contains 13 residues.

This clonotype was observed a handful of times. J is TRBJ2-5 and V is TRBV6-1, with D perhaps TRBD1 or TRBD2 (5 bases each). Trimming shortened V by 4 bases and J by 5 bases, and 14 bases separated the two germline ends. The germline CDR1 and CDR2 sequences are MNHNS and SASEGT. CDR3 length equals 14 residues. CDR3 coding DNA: TGTGCCAGCAGTGTCCGGGACCCTTGGGAGACCCAGTACTTC. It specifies CASSVRDPWETQYF.

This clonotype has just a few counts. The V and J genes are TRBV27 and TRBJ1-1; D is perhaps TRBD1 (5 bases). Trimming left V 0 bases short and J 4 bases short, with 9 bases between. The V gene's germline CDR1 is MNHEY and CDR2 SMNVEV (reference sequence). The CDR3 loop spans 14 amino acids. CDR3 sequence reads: CASSLSRQSTEAFF. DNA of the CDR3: TGTGCCAGCAGTTTATCCCGACAGAGCACTGAAGCTTTCTTT.

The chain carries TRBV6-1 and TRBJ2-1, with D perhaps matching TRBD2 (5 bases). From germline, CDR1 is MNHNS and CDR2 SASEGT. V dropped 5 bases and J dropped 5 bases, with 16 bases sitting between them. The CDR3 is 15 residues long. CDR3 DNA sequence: TGTGCCAGCAGTTCTGGCGTCGGGATAAACAATGAGCAGTTCTTC. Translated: CASSSGVGINNEQFF.